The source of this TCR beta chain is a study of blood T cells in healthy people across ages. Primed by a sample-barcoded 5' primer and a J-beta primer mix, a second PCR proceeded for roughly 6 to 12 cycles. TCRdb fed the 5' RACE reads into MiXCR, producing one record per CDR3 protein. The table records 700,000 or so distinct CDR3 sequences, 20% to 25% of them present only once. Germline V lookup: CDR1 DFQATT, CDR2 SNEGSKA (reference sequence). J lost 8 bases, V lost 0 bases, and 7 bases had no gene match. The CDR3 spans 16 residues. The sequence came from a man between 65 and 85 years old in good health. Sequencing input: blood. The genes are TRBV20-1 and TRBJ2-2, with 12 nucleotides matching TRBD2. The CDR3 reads CSARDRLAGGRGELFF. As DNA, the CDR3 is TGCAGTGCTAGAGATCGGCTAGCGGGGGGGAGAGGGGAGCTGTTTTTT.